The 5 T cell receptor beta chains below all came from one sample that was sequenced in a study of cytomegalovirus exposure and HLA in healthy donors. The PCR had 60 Vbeta and 13 Jbeta primers. The repertoire was sequenced with immunoSEQ multiplex PCR; TCRdb's copy has only in-frame clones and lacks some. Here the sample spans about 160,000 clones, roughly 80% being singletons. The source material was PBMCs. These receptors were obtained from a girl aged 2 to 9 in good health and CMV-seropositive.

The chain links TRBV21-1 to TRBJ2-5; the DNA was not used to check the table's D call, TRBD2. TRBV21-1 is a known pseudogene. The length of the CDR3 is 15 residues. The CDR3 DNA sequence: TGTGCCAGCCTCGCGGGAGGCCAACCGAAAGAGACCCAGTACTTC. Its translation: CASLAGGQPKETQYF.

The chain combines TRBV27 with TRBJ2-2; 10 bases line up with TRBD2. After removal of 4 bases from V and 2 bases from J, the junction contained 1 base not matched to a gene. There are 15 residues in the CDR3. CDR1 MNHEY and CDR2 SMNVEV come from the germline V gene (reference sequence). For the CDR3, the DNA is TGTGCCAGCAGTTGGACTAGCGGAAACACCGGGGAGCTGTTTTTT. Encoded protein: CASSWTSGNTGELFF.

In this sample, this clone turned up once. V gene TRBV10-3 combines with J gene TRBJ2-2; D might be TRBD2 (5 bases). Germline CDR1 is ENHRY and CDR2 is SYGVKD. The CDR3 totals 16 residues. V lost 0 bases, J lost 2 bases, and 10 bases lay in between. CDR3: CAISESVTTNTGELFF. The CDR3 nucleotides are TGTGCCATCAGTGAGTCAGTGACTACAAACACCGGGGAGCTGTTTTTT.

This clone came up once. The chain has TRBV9 and TRBJ1-3, with D unclear. Germline V gene lookup returns CDR1 SGDLS and CDR2 YYNGEE. The CDR3 loop spans 15 amino acids. Trimming removed 0 bases from V and 3 bases from J, with 10 bases in between. The CDR3 bases are TGTGCCAGCAGCGTAGATCAGGCGGGTGGAAACACCATATATTTT. It yields the protein CASSVDQAGGNTIYF.

This chain connects TRBV5-1 to TRBJ2-3; possibly TRBD2 for D (6 bases). V was pared by 6 bases and J by 2 bases, with 16 bases between. The CDR3 loop spans 15 amino acids. The germline V gene encodes CDR1 SGHRS and CDR2 YFSETQ. This CDR3 is CASKTGGGATDTQYF. CDR3 nucleotide sequence: TGCGCCAGCAAAACAGGAGGAGGGGCCACAGATACGCAGTATTTT.